These 4 T cell receptor beta chains were sequenced from one sample in a study of PD-1 blockade in classical Hodgkin lymphoma. Time point reported: cycle 4 day 1 (C4D1), after five to seven weeks of nivolumab. Brentuximab vedotin exposure varied among the patients, all of whom had relapsed after autologous stem cell transplantation. The method was immunoSEQ multiplex PCR; TCRdb's version includes in-frame clones alone and lacks a portion of them. The profile covers roughly 100,000 clones, with more than 70% appearing a single time and around a fifth taken by the ten largest. This material consisted of peripheral blood mononuclear cells (PBMCs), taken before the fourth cycle of nivolumab. Receptors were obtained from a human donor with classical Hodgkin lymphoma.

This clone was seen only once. The chain couples TRBV6-5 to TRBJ2-1; D not certain. The CDR3 loop spans 12 amino acids. Germline-derived CDR1 and CDR2 are MNHEY and SVGAGI. V gave up 8 bases and J gave up 3 bases, with 8 bases separating them. CDR3 sequence reads: CASVSGYNEQFF. CDR3 DNA: TGTGCCAGCGTTTCTGGCTACAATGAGCAGTTCTTC.

This clone was found once. The chain recombines TRBV5-1 with TRBJ1-2; 7 bases are a match to TRBD1. CDR1 and CDR2 from the germline V gene are SGHRS and YFSETQ. With 0 bases clipped from V and 13 bases from J, the junction kept 6 bases outside the gene matches. This CDR3 contains 12 residues. The CDR3 reads CASSLAGTEGTF. CDR3 DNA sequence: TGCGCCAGCAGCTTGGCCGGGACAGAGGGCACCTTC.

The chain uses TRBV6-1 and TRBJ2-1; unclear D gene. V gave up 3 bases and J gave up 9 bases, with 15 bases separating them. The CDR3 has 14 residues. From germline, CDR1 is MNHNS and CDR2 SASEGT. The CDR3 DNA reads TGTGCCAGCAGTGACCTCCGGTGGCGTAGTGAGCAGTTCTTC. This sequence encodes CASSDLRWRSEQFF.

The chain uses TRBV28 and TRBJ1-2; TRBD1 matches at 11 bases. The V gene's germline CDR1 is MDHEN and CDR2 SYDVKM. The CDR3 extends over 15 amino acids. The ends lost 5 bases at V and 8 bases at J; junction bases unmatched: 10. The DNA for the CDR3 is TGTGCCAGCAGTCCATTGGGGACAGGGGGTGTGGGCTACACCTTC. This encodes CASSPLGTGGVGYTF.